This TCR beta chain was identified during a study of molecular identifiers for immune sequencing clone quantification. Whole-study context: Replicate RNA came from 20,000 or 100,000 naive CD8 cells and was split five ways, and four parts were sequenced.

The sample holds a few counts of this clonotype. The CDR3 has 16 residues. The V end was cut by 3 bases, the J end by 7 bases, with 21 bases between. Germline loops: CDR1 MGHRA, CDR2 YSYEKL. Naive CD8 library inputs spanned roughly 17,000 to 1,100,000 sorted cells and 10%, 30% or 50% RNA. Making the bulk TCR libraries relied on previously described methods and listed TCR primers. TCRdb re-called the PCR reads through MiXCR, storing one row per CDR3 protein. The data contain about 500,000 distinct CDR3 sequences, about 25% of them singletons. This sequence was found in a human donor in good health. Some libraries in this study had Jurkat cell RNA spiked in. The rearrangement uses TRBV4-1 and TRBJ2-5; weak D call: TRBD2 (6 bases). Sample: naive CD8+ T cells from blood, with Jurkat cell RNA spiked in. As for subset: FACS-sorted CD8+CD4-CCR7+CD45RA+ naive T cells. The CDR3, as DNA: TGCGCCAGCAGCCATGAAAACGGGGGACTCTTTGGGACCCAGTACTTC. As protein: CASSHENGGLFGTQYF.